This TCR beta chain was captured by sequencing in a study of shared clonotypes between healthy human individuals (dated by TCRdb to 2020 to 2022). With respect to the entire study: The cohort included three men and a couple of women between 18 and 49 years of age. Libraries were prepared and TCR repertoires were sequenced by different laboratories using diverse techniques, in order to increase sequencing depth and limit assay-specific biases. Per donor, three plates each were used for CD4 naive and CD4 memory, two for CD8 naive, and one for CD8 memory. Per donor, leukapheresis produced somewhere between about 0.94 and 9.5 billion PBMCs. Blood TCR repertoires of a handful of healthy adults were deeply sequenced to estimate repertoire size and the extent of clonotype sharing between individuals. General study outcomes and caveats: Larger estimated clonotype richness was generally found for naive subsets than for memory subsets. Higher generation probabilities were observed for clonotypes shared by all four sorted-subset donors than for non-shared clonotypes. Pairwise subsampling led to the expectation that sequencing depth would affect the degree of clonotype sharing among donors. Approximately 5% of naive CD4, 3.5% of naive CD8, 2% to 2.5% of memory CD4, and 0.4% of memory CD8 clonotypes were shared across several donors. Sampling was limited to blood, and TCR repertoires in tissue likely differ from TCR repertoires in blood. The genetic and exposure-history diversity represented was limited by the small number of donors. Even with the large sequencing depth, rarefaction of the sorted-subset datasets indicated that sequencing was incomplete.

Points on this clone: Its specific antigen is unknown. The sample holds no much larger clone one base away, and base qualities are not on file.

Donors were healthy HIV-negative adults with no recently reported acute infections or vaccinations. Every donor was a Caucasian adult residing in Nashville, Tennessee, USA. CD4+ T cells were enriched through magnetic negative selection, after which naive cells were positively selected on CD45RA and the remaining negative fraction served as the memory subset. After blood collection by leukapheresis, PBMCs were isolated using Ficoll-Histopaque density gradient centrifugation and then cryopreserved in the vapor phase of liquid nitrogen. Analytical flow cytometry was used to check the purity and quantity of each magnetically sorted T cell population. Each sorted fraction had its genomic DNA isolated and then quantified by UV absorbance on a Nanodrop 2000c. Using the deep immunoSEQ assay, multiplex PCR amplified TCR CDR3 regions from genomic DNA. For each cell subset, the extracted genomic DNA was distributed evenly across all wells of several immunoSEQ 96-well plates, and each plate served as one replicate. For sorted subsets, around 200 ng genomic DNA, equal to approximately 30,000 T cell genomes, was loaded into each replicate PCR. Purified libraries were measured with a Qubit 3.0 fluorometer, size-checked on a Bioanalyzer 2100, and measured again with the KAPA Library Quantification kit. Each immunoSEQ 96-well plate was sequenced on its own single-read 150-cycle Illumina NextSeq 550 flow cell. From the authors' description of their analysis: Because the immunoSEQ output held only junctional sequences and lacked quality scores, the filtering could not match the filtering applied to full-length reads. To assign V/J genes and CDR3, sequences were annotated using PyIR, a Python wrapper for IgBLAST v1.9, with IMGT germline references. Reads were removed for weak V/J assignments (E-value above 1e-6), missing CDR3, stop codons, out-of-frame junctions, or ambiguous translated residues. V3J clonotypes were defined by identical inferred V gene, J gene, and CDR3 amino acid sequence. The percentage overlap between two repertoires was calculated by dividing the number of shared unique clonotypes by the size of the smaller repertoire. Richness of each repertoire was evaluated using RTK rarefaction, the Chao1 estimator, and Recon v2.1 estimates of unobserved clonotypes. For all TCRbeta clonotypes obtained by the gDNA method from several donors, generation probabilities were computed with OLGA. TCRdb carries this immuneACCESS record with in-frame sequences only. Its versions omit some clonotypes, under half of them owing to an unresolved V gene in the studies checked, with the rest unexplained. D and trimming come from the DNA, and the V and J calls and clone size come from that table. The sample contains about 2.4 million clones, more than 90% of them found a single time. Clones ranked in the top ten supply over 0.12% of the sample.

The clonotype was recovered from a man aged 18 to 29 in good health. Sequencing was done on a sample of naive CD4+ T cells sorted from blood. According to the study, the label for this sample's cell subset or site signals: CD45RA+ positively selected.

CDR3 region: CASSRENTEAFF. In nucleotides, the sequence is TGTGCCAGCTCACGGGAGAACACTGAAGCTTTCTTT. The chain employs TRBV18 and TRBJ1-1; the D gene cannot be resolved reliably. At the junction V is shortened by 4 bases and J by 1 base, with 4 bases in between. CDR1 and CDR2, looked up from the germline V gene, are KGHSH and LQKENI. From the cysteine up to the phenylalanine, the CDR3 has a length of 12 residues. The DNA shown is the 36-base CDR3, in frame from base 1.